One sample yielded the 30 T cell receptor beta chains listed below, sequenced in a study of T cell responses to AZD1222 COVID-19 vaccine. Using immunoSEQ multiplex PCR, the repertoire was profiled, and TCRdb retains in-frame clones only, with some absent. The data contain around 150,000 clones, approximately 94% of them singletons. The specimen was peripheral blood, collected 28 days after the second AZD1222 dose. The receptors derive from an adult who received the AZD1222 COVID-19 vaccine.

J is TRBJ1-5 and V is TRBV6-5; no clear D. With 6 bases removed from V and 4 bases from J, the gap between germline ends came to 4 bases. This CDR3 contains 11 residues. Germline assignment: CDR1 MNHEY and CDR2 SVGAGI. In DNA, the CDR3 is TGTGCCAGCAGAGAGAATCAGCCCCAGCATTTT. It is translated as CASRENQPQHF.

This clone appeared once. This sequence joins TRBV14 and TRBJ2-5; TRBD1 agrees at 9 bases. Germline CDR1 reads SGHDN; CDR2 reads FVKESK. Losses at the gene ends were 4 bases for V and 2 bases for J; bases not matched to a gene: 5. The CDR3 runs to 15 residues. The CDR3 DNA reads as TGTGCCAGCAGCCTGGGACAGGGCCTACAAGAGACCCAGTACTTC. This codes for CASSLGQGLQETQYF.

CDR3 nucleotides: TGCGCCAGCAGCCCTACTCCGACAGACCCCTACGAGCAGTACTTC. Translated, it gives CASSPTPTDPYEQYF. This sequence joins TRBV5-1 and TRBJ2-7; D may be TRBD1 (5 bases). The CDR3 covers 15 residues. The germline V gene has CDR1 SGHRS and CDR2 YFSETQ. V lost 4 bases to trimming and J lost 2 bases, with 16 bases between them.

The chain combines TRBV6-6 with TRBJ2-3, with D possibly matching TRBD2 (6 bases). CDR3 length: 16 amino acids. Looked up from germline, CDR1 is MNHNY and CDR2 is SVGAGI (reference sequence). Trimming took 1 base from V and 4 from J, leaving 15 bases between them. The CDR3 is CASSYWRSREADTQYF. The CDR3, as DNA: TGTGCCAGCAGTTACTGGCGGAGTAGGGAGGCAGATACGCAGTATTTT.

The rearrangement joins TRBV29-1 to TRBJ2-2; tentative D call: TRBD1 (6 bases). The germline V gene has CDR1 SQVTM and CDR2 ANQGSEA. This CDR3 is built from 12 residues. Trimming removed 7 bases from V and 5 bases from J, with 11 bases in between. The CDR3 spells CSAGQWTGELFF. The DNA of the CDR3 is TGCAGCGCCGGACAGTGGACCGGGGAGCTGTTTTTT.

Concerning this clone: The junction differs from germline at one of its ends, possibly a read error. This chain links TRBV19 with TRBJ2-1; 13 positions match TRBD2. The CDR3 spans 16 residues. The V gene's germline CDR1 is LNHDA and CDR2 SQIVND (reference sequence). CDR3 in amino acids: CTSRQNAGLAGDEQFF. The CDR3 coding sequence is TGTACCAGTAGACAGAACGCAGGACTAGCGGGGGATGAGCAGTTCTTC. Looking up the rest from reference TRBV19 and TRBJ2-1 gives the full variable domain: DGGITQSPKYLFRKEGQNVTLSCEQNLNHDAMYWYRQDPGQGLRLIYYSQIVNDFQKGDIAEGYSVSREKKESFPLTVTSAQKNPTAFYLCTSRQNAGLAGDEQFFGPGTRLTVL.

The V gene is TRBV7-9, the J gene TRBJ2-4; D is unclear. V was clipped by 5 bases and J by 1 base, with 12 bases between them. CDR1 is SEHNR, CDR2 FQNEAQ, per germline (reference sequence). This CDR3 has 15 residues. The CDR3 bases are TGTGCCAGCAGCCCGCCTACTACGGCCAAAAACATTCAGTACTTC. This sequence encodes CASSPPTTAKNIQYF.

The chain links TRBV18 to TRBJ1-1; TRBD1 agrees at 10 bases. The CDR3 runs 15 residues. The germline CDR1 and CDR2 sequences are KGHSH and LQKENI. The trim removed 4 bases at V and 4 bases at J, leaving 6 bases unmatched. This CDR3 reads CASSLAGQGGTEAFF. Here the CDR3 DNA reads TGTGCCAGCTCACTAGCTGGACAGGGGGGCACTGAAGCTTTCTTT. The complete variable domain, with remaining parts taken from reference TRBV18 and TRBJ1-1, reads NAGVMQNPRHLVRRRGQEARLRCSPMKGHSHVYWYRQLPEEGLKFMVYLQKENIIDESGMPKERFSAEFPKEGPSILRIQQVVRGDSAAYFCASSLAGQGGTEAFFGQGTRLTVV.

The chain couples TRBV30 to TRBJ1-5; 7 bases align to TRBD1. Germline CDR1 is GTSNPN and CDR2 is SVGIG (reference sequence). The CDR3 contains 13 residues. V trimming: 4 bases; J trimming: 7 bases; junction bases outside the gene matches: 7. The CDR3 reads CAWNQGGGQPQHF. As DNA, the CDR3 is TGTGCCTGGAACCAGGGGGGAGGCCAGCCCCAGCATTTT.

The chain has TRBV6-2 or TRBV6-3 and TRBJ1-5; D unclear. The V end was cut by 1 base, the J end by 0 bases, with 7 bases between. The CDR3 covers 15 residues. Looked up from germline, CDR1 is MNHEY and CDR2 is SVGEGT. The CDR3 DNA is TGTGCCAGCAGTTACTGGGGTCTTAGCAATCAGCCCCAGCATTTT. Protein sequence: CASSYWGLSNQPQHF.

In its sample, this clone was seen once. The CDR3 region is CASSLGQGNEKLFF. Here the CDR3 DNA reads TGTGCCAGCAGTTTGGGACAGGGCAATGAAAAACTGTTTTTT. V and J are TRBV6-6 and TRBJ1-4, with 9 bases identical to TRBD1. With 4 bases clipped from V and 5 bases from J, the junction kept 2 bases outside the gene matches. This CDR3 region has 14 residues. Germline CDR1 is MNHNY and CDR2 is SVGAGI (reference sequence).

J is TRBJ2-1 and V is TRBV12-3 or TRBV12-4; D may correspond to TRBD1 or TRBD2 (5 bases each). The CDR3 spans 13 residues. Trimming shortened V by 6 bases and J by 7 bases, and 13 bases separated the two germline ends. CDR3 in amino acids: CASSEVRENEQFF. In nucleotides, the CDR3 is TGTGCCAGCAGCGAGGTCAGGGAGAATGAGCAGTTCTTC.

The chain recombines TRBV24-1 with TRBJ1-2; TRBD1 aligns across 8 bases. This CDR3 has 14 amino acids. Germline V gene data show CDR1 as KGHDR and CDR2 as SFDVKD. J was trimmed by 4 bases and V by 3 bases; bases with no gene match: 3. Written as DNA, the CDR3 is TGTGCCACCAGTGATCATACAGGGGGCTATGGCTACACCTTC. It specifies CATSDHTGGYGYTF.

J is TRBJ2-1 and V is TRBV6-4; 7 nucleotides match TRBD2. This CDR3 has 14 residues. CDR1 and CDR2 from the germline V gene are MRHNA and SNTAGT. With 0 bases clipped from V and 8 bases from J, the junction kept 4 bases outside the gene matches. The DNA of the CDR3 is TGTGCCAGCAGTGACTCGGGAGGGCCGGATGAGCAGTTCTTC. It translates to CASSDSGGPDEQFF.

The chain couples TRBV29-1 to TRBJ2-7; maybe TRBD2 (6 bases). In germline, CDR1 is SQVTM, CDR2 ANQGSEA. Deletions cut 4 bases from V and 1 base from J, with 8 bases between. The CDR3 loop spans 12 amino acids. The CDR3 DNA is TGCAGCGTTGTTAGCGGATCCTACGAGCAGTACTTC. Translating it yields CSVVSGSYEQYF.

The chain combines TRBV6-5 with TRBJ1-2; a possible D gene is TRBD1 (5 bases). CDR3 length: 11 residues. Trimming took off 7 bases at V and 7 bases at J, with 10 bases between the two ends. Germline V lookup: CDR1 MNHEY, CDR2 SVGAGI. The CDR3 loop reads CASTQGVGYTF. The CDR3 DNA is TGTGCCAGCACCCAGGGTGTTGGCTACACCTTC.

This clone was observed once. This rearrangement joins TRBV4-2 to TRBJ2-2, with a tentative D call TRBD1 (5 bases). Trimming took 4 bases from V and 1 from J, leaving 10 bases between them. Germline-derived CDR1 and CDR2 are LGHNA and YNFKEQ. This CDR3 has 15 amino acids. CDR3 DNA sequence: TGTGCCAGCAGCCGGACCCAGGGGAACACCGGGGAGCTGTTTTTT. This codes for CASSRTQGNTGELFF.

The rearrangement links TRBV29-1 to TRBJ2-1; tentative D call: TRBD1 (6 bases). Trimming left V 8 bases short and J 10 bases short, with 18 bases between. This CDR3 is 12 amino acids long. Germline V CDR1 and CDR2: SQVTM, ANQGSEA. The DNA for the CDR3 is TGCAGCACGGGACACCTGACTGGGGAGCAGTTCTTC. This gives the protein CSTGHLTGEQFF.

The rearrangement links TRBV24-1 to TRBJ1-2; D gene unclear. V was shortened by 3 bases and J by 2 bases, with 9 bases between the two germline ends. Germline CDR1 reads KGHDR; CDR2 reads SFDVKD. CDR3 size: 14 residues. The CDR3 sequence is CATSDPRGNYGYTF. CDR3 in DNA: TGTGCCACCAGTGATCCACGAGGGAACTATGGCTACACCTTC.

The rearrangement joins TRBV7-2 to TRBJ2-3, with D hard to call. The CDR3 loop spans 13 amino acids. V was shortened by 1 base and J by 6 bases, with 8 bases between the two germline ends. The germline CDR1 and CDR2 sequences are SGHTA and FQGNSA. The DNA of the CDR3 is TGTGCCAGCAGCTTAGTTAGGGTGGATACGCAGTATTTT. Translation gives CASSLVRVDTQYF.

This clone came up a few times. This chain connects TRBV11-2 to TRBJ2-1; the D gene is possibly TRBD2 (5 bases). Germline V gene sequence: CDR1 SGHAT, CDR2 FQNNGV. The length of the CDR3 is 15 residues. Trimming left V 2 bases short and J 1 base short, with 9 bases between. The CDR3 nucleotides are TGTGCCAGCAGCTTACTACGGGGTTCCTACAATGAGCAGTTCTTC. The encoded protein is CASSLLRGSYNEQFF.

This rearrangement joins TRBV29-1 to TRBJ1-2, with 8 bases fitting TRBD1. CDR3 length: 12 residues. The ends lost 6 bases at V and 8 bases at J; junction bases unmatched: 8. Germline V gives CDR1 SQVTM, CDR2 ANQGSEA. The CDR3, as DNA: TGCAGCGTCCTACAGGGGGGAAGCGGCTACACCTTC. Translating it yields CSVLQGGSGYTF.

CDR3 amino acids: CASSGTSGSEQYF. The DNA of the CDR3 is TGCGCCAGCAGTGGAACTAGCGGGAGTGAGCAGTACTTC. The chain joins TRBV10-1 to TRBJ2-7; 11 bases map to TRBD2. Germline V gene data show CDR1 as WNHNN and CDR2 as SYGVQD (reference sequence). The ends lost 4 bases at V and 7 bases at J; junction bases unmatched: 3. This CDR3 spans 13 amino acids.

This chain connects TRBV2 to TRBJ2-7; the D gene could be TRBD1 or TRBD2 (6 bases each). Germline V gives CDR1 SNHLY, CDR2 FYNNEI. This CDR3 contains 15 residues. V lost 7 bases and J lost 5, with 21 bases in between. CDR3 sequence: CASTPEGGGWDEQYF. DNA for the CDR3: TGTGCCAGCACCCCCGAGGGGGGAGGCTGGGACGAGCAGTACTTC.

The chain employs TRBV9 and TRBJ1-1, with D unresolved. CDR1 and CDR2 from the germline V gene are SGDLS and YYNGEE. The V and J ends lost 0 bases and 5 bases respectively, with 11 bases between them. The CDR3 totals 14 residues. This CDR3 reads CASSVGSGATEAFF. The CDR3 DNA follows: TGTGCCAGCAGCGTAGGTTCGGGAGCGACTGAAGCTTTCTTT.

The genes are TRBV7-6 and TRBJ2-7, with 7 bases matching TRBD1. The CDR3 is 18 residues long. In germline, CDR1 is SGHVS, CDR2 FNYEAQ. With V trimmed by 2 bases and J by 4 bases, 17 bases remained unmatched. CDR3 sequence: CASSLTPPSTRDRYEQYF. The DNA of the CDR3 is TGTGCCAGCAGCTTAACTCCCCCCAGTACCCGGGACAGATACGAGCAGTACTTC.

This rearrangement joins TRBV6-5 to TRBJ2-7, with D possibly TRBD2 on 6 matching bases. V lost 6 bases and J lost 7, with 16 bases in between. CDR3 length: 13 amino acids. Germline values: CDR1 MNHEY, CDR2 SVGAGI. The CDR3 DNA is TGTGCCAGCAGCGCGGCGGGATCGTCGGAGCAGTACTTC. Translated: CASSAAGSSEQYF.

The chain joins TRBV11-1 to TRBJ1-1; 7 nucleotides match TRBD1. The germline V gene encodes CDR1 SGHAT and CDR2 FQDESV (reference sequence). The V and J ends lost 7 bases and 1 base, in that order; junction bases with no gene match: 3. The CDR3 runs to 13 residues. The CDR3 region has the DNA TGTGCCAGCACACAGGGGTGGAACACTGAAGCTTTCTTT. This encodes CASTQGWNTEAFF.

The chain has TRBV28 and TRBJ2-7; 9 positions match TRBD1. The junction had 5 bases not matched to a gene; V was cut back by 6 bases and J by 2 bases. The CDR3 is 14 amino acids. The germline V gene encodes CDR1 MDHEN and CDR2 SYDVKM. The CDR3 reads CASRDRGGPYEQYF. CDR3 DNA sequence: TGTGCCAGCAGAGACAGGGGGGGACCCTACGAGCAGTACTTC.

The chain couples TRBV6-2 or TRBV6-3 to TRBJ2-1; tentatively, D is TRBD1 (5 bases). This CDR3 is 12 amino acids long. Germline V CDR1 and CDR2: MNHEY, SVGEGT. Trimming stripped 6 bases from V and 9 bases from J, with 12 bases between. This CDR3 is CASSQGSGEQFF. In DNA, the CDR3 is TGTGCCAGCAGCCAGGGTTCAGGTGAGCAGTTCTTC.